One sample yielded the 24 T cell receptor beta chains listed below, sequenced in a study of blood T cell repertoires in COVID-19. The method was immunoSEQ multiplex PCR; TCRdb's version includes in-frame clones alone and lacks a portion of them. Of about 220,000 clones listed, roughly four fifths are singletons. The sequenced sample consisted of peripheral blood. Receptor source: a woman aged 60-75 years with acute or convalescent COVID-19.

The chain carries TRBV19 and TRBJ1-5; the match to TRBD1 covers 10 bases. Germline V gene data show CDR1 as LNHDA and CDR2 as SQIVND (reference sequence). Trimming cost V 3 bases and J 0 bases; bases outside gene matches: 8. This CDR3 contains 18 residues. CDR3 sequence reads: CASSIRTGGPYSNQPQHF. Here the CDR3 DNA reads TGTGCCAGTAGTATCAGGACAGGGGGGCCGTATAGCAATCAGCCCCAGCATTTT.

The CDR3 sequence is CASSLTSSRDTQYF. The DNA for the CDR3 is TGTGCCAGCAGCTTGACTAGCTCCAGAGATACGCAGTATTTT. The J gene is TRBJ2-3, the V gene TRBV5-6, with a tentative D call TRBD2 (6 bases). Trimming pared 1 base from V and 5 bases from J, leaving 11 bases between. Per the germline V gene, CDR1 is SGHDT and CDR2 is YYEEEE. This CDR3 spans 14 amino acids.

Notes on this clone: At the DNA level, this CDR3 is encoded by other sequences in the same sample as well. The rearrangement links TRBV27 to TRBJ2-1, with D hard to call. This CDR3 contains 14 residues. The ends were cut back, 3 bases at V and 3 bases at J, with 9 bases in the middle. The germline V gene has CDR1 MNHEY and CDR2 SMNVEV (reference sequence). The CDR3 loop is CASSFALSYNEQFF. In DNA, the CDR3 is TGTGCCAGCAGTTTCGCGTTGAGCTACAATGAGCAGTTCTTC.

V and J are TRBV5-6 and TRBJ1-1; 9 nucleotides line up with TRBD1. Germline assignment: CDR1 SGHDT and CDR2 YYEEEE. The CDR3 runs to 12 residues. V lost 1 base to trimming and J lost 8 bases; unmatched junction nucleotides: 0. The CDR3 reads CASSLTGGEAFF. The CDR3, as DNA: TGTGCCAGCAGCTTGACAGGGGGCGAAGCTTTCTTT.

The CDR3 bases are TGCGCCAGCAGCTTGACTAGCGTCCAAGAGACCCAGTACTTC. Its protein is CASSLTSVQETQYF. The chain combines TRBV5-1 with TRBJ2-5, with 7 bases matching TRBD2. In germline, CDR1 is SGHRS, CDR2 YFSETQ. V dropped 1 base and J dropped 1; count of bases not matched to a gene: 1. The CDR3 consists of 14 residues. Full variable domain (rest looked up from reference TRBV5-1 and TRBJ2-5): KAGVTQTPRYLIKTRGQQVTLSCSPISGHRSVSWYQQTPGQGLQFLFEYFSETQRNKGNFPGRFSGRQFSNSRSEMNVSTLELGDSALYLCASSLTSVQETQYFGPGTRLLVL.

The rearrangement uses TRBV6-1 and TRBJ2-5, with D perhaps TRBD2 (6 bases). Looked up from germline, CDR1 is MNHNS and CDR2 is SASEGT. Trimming left V 1 base short and J 5 bases short, with 14 bases between. The CDR3 loop spans 15 amino acids. The CDR3 is CASSEDIPGRETQYF. The CDR3 region has the DNA TGTGCCAGCAGTGAAGACATACCAGGGAGGGAGACCCAGTACTTC.

The V and J genes are TRBV11-3 and TRBJ2-6; the D gene is possibly TRBD2 (5 bases). The CDR3 totals 16 residues. Trimming cost V 1 base and J 4 bases, with 11 bases left between them. CDR1 and CDR2 (germline): SGHNT, YENEEA. DNA of the CDR3: TGTGCCAGCAGCTTAGGGCGGCCGGGGGGGGCCAACGTCCTGACTTTC. This encodes CASSLGRPGGANVLTF.

This clone turned up a few times. This chain connects TRBV5-1 to TRBJ1-5, with D perhaps TRBD1 (5 bases). V gave up 3 bases and J gave up 7 bases, with 11 bases separating them. Germline loops: CDR1 SGHRS, CDR2 YFSETQ. This CDR3 comprises 13 residues. The CDR3 reads CASSWGVEQPQHF. In DNA form, the CDR3 reads TGCGCCAGCAGCTGGGGGGTCGAACAGCCCCAGCATTTT.

In its sample, this clone was seen once. The chain joins TRBV3-1 (or the pseudogene TRBV3-2) to TRBJ2-1; TRBD1 might be the D (5 bases). Germline loops: CDR1 LGHDT, CDR2 YNNKEL (reference sequence). V dropped 2 bases and J dropped 6 bases, with 11 bases sitting between them. This CDR3 has 14 amino acids. DNA for the CDR3: TGTGCCAGCAGCCAACGGCAGGGAATCAATGAGCAGTTCTTC. Protein sequence: CASSQRQGINEQFF.

The rearrangement links TRBV2 to TRBJ2-5; 11 bases align to TRBD2. CDR1 SNHLY and CDR2 FYNNEI come from the germline V gene. Trimming at V came to 0 bases and at J to 2 bases, leaving 5 bases not matched to a gene. The CDR3 length is 17 residues. The CDR3 is CASSEAAGLAVQETQYF. The CDR3 DNA is TGTGCCAGCAGTGAAGCAGCGGGACTAGCGGTTCAAGAGACCCAGTACTTC.

The V gene is TRBV6-4, the J gene TRBJ2-1; 16 nucleotides line up with TRBD2. The V and J ends lost 4 bases and 6 bases, in that order; junction bases with no gene match: 9. Germline values: CDR1 MRHNA, CDR2 SNTAGT. The CDR3 is made up of 18 amino acids. CDR3 DNA sequence: TGTGCCAGCAGTGCGCGGGGACTAGCGGGGGGGCCTCTCAATGAGCAGTTCTTC. Translating gives CASSARGLAGGPLNEQFF.

The chain links TRBV4-2 to TRBJ2-2, with TRBD2 as a possible D gene (5 bases). CDR3 length equals 17 residues. Trimming cost V 0 bases and J 3 bases, with 14 bases left between them. Looked up from germline, CDR1 is LGHNA and CDR2 is YNFKEQ. CDR3 DNA: TGTGCCAGCAGCCAAGAGCTACGCGGGTTACACACCGGGGAGCTGTTTTTT. It is translated as CASSQELRGLHTGELFF.

The genes are TRBV19 and TRBJ1-5; 8 nucleotides line up with TRBD1. The CDR3 covers 15 residues. Germline CDR1 is LNHDA and CDR2 is SQIVND (reference sequence). The V segment lost 5 bases and the J segment 7 bases; nucleotides outside the gene matches: 10. CDR3 in amino acids: CASSPGQGNFQPQHF. The CDR3 DNA sequence: TGTGCCAGTAGTCCCGGACAGGGTAATTTCCAGCCCCAGCATTTT. Complete variable domain (other parts from reference TRBV19 and TRBJ1-5): DGGITQSPKYLFRKEGQNVTLSCEQNLNHDAMYWYRQDPGQGLRLIYYSQIVNDFQKGDIAEGYSVSREKKESFPLTVTSAQKNPTAFYLCASSPGQGNFQPQHFGDGTRLSIL.

This chain joins TRBV12-3 or TRBV12-4 and TRBJ2-1; D gene ambiguous. The CDR3 covers 12 residues. The germline V and J ends were trimmed by 0 bases and 9 bases, with 6 bases remaining between them. CDR3 sequence reads: CASSLARSEQFF. CDR3 in DNA: TGTGCCAGCAGTTTAGCCCGGAGTGAGCAGTTCTTC.

The chain uses TRBV4-2 and TRBJ1-6, with 9 bases matching TRBD1. The V segment lost 2 bases and the J segment 10 bases; nucleotides outside the gene matches: 6. Germline CDR1 LGHNA, CDR2 YNFKEQ. The CDR3 length is 15 residues. The CDR3 spells CASSQPGTGSSPLHF. The CDR3 DNA reads TGTGCCAGCAGCCAACCCGGGACAGGGAGCTCACCCCTCCACTTT.

This chain joins TRBV4-3 and TRBJ1-4; 8 bases fit TRBD1. V shed 0 bases and J 8 bases; nucleotides not matched to a gene: 8. Germline CDR1 is LGHNA and CDR2 is YSLEER. The CDR3 loop spans 16 amino acids. The CDR3 DNA reads TGCGCCAGCAGCCAAGACCTGGACAGGGTAGGGGAAAAACTGTTTTTT. Amino acid sequence: CASSQDLDRVGEKLFF.

Comment on this clone: Other DNA sequences from this sample encode an identical CDR3 as well. The chain uses TRBV9 and TRBJ1-2, with 7 bases matching TRBD1. The CDR3 sequence is 15 residues long. The ends lost 0 bases at V and 2 bases at J; junction bases unmatched: 4. CDR1 is SGDLS and CDR2 is YYNGEE in the germline V gene. The DNA of the CDR3 is TGTGCCAGCAGCGTAGAGGGCAGGGGGAACTATGGCTACACCTTC. This gives the protein CASSVEGRGNYGYTF.

The genes are TRBV9 and TRBJ2-1, with D possibly TRBD1 on 5 matching bases. Germline values: CDR1 SGDLS, CDR2 YYNGEE. The V gene lost 1 base and the J gene lost 2 bases, with 7 bases spanning the gap. The CDR3 extends over 14 amino acids. As DNA, the CDR3 is TGTGCCAGCAGCGTATCAGGGACCTACAATGAGCAGTTCTTC. Its translation: CASSVSGTYNEQFF.

In this sample, this clone turned up many times. The chain uses TRBV7-9 and TRBJ1-2; 8 nucleotides align to TRBD1. This CDR3 has 14 amino acids. CDR1 and CDR2 from the germline V gene are SEHNR and FQNEAQ (reference sequence). The trim removed 0 bases at V and 6 bases at J, leaving 3 bases unmatched. CDR3 sequence reads: CASSLATGGHGYTF. In DNA form, the CDR3 reads TGTGCCAGCAGCTTAGCAACAGGGGGGCATGGCTACACCTTC.

This clone was observed a single time. The chain uses TRBV25-1 and TRBJ1-4; D is undetermined. This CDR3 region has 13 residues. Germline CDR1 and CDR2: MGHDK and SYGVNS. V was shortened by 7 bases and J by 8 bases, with 14 bases between the two germline ends. The CDR3 nucleotides read TGTGCCAGCAATAACTTACTCGGGGAAAAACTGTTTTTT. Translated, it gives CASNNLLGEKLFF.

J is TRBJ2-1 and V is TRBV19; 11 bases are a match to TRBD2. J lost 3 bases, V lost 6 bases, and 7 bases had no gene match. The CDR3 has 16 amino acids. CDR1 and CDR2 (germline): LNHDA, SQIVND (reference sequence). The CDR3 loop reads CASRFSGLAGYNEQFF. The CDR3, as DNA: TGTGCCAGTAGATTCAGCGGACTAGCGGGCTACAATGAGCAGTTCTTC.

This clone appeared once. The J gene is TRBJ1-2, the V gene TRBV5-4; the D gene is possibly TRBD1 (5 bases). CDR1 SGHNT and CDR2 YYREEE come from the germline V gene (reference sequence). CDR3 size: 14 residues. V was trimmed by 3 bases and J by 2 bases, leaving 11 bases between them. CDR3 protein: CASSSMTANYGYTF. CDR3 coding DNA: TGTGCCAGCAGCTCAATGACAGCAAACTATGGCTACACCTTC.

The genes are TRBV5-5 and TRBJ2-7; maybe TRBD2 (6 bases). CDR1 and CDR2 from the germline V gene are SGHKS and YYEKEE (reference sequence). The V end lost 1 base, the J end lost 2 bases, and 16 bases lay between the germline ends. This CDR3 comprises 16 residues. The CDR3 region has the DNA TGTGCCAGCAGCTTGCTAGTTCACCAGCGGGCCTACGAGCAGTACTTC. It encodes CASSLLVHQRAYEQYF.

This clone was recorded once. The chain couples TRBV5-1 to TRBJ1-2; TRBD1 is a possible D gene (5 bases). The CDR3 covers 14 residues. Trimming stripped 3 bases from V and 8 bases from J, with 17 bases between. Germline CDR1 and CDR2: SGHRS and YFSETQ. The CDR3 DNA reads as TGCGCCAGCAGCTACGCGGGGGTGCTGGAGGGCTACACCTTC. Protein product: CASSYAGVLEGYTF.